What follows describes a single T cell receptor (beta chain). Measured with immunoSEQ multiplex PCR; TCRdb has only the in-frame clones, and not every one. The sample has about 300,000 clones, around 90% seen once. This entry comes from a study of blood T cell repertoires in COVID-19. For the study at large: PBMCs, B-cell-depleted T cells, or T cells provided the cDNA or gDNA that made up the material.

CDR3 size: 16 residues. V dropped 4 bases and J dropped 0 bases, with 12 bases sitting between them. Germline CDR1 is MNHEY and CDR2 is SVGAGI. The sequencing input was peripheral blood. This chain joins TRBV6-5 and TRBJ2-2, with D perhaps TRBD1 (6 bases). This TCR derives from a man in his sixties or seventies with acute or convalescent COVID-19. CDR3 DNA: TGTGCCAGCAGTTCCCGCGCAGGGGCGAACACCGGGGAGCTGTTTTTT. It yields the protein CASSSRAGANTGELFF.